Below are 8 T cell receptor beta chains sequenced from a single sample in a study of OX40 agonist ivuxolimab in advanced cancers. Sequencing was performed with immunoSEQ multiplex PCR; in TCRdb, only in-frame clones are kept and a portion is missing. The sample shows tens of thousands of clones, 90% of them seen only once. The sample here was CD4+ or CD8+ T cells sorted from blood, taken in a trial of the OX40 agonist ivuxolimab. These receptors all come from an adult with an advanced solid tumor such as melanoma, head and neck, liver or kidney cancer.

CDR3 DNA: TGTGCCAGTTCGCCGGATGGGCAGTTCTATAGCAATCAGCCCCAGCATTTT. It specifies CASSPDGQFYSNQPQHF. The chain links TRBV19 to TRBJ1-5; no clear D. Between the trimmed V and J ends, which lost 8 bases and 0 bases, there was a span of 20 bases. CDR3 length: 17 amino acids. Per germline, CDR1 LNHDA and CDR2 SQIVND (reference sequence).

This chain joins TRBV28 and TRBJ2-7; weak D call: TRBD2 (7 bases). Germline V gene lookup returns CDR1 MDHEN and CDR2 SYDVKM. Trimming cost V 8 bases and J 0 bases, with 11 bases left between them. The CDR3 is 13 amino acids. CDR3 nucleotide sequence: TGTGCCAGCCGGGGGGCAGGCTCCTACGAGCAGTACTTC. The encoded protein is CASRGAGSYEQYF.

The V call is TRBV27, the J call TRBJ2-2; 10 bases align to TRBD2. CDR3 size: 18 residues. The V gene end was trimmed by 1 base and the J gene end by 6 bases; junction bases not matched to a gene: 11. CDR1 is MNHEY and CDR2 is SMNVEV in the germline V gene (reference sequence). This CDR3 is CASSLYALAGVSPGELFF. The CDR3 nucleotides are TGTGCCAGCAGTTTATACGCCCTAGCGGGAGTTTCCCCCGGGGAGCTGTTTTTT.

This chain connects TRBV7-6 to TRBJ2-2, with 11 bases fitting TRBD2. This CDR3 has 17 residues. The ends lost 4 bases at V and 6 bases at J; junction bases unmatched: 10. Germline values: CDR1 SGHVS, CDR2 FNYEAQ. The CDR3 sequence: CASSSSLAGGDAGELFF. DNA of the CDR3: TGTGCCAGCAGCTCTAGCCTAGCGGGAGGAGACGCCGGGGAGCTGTTTTTT.

J is TRBJ1-1 and V is TRBV5-6; 7 positions match TRBD1. The germline V gene encodes CDR1 SGHDT and CDR2 YYEEEE. CDR3 length equals 16 residues. Trimming removed 7 bases from V and 4 bases from J; junction bases left unmatched: 16. The DNA for the CDR3 is TGTGCCAGCCGCAAGAACAGGGGCCGAACGGGCACTGAAGCTTTCTTT. This sequence encodes CASRKNRGRTGTEAFF.

The CDR3 nucleotides read TGTGCCAGCATCCGACAGGGTAGCACTGGAAACACCATATATTTT. Translating it yields CASIRQGSTGNTIYF. The chain has TRBV2 and TRBJ1-3, with TRBD1 matching over 7 bases. Germline loops: CDR1 SNHLY, CDR2 FYNNEI. With V trimmed by 7 bases and J by 2 bases, 8 bases remained unmatched. The CDR3 has 15 amino acids.

CDR3 nucleotides: TGTGCCATCAGTGAAAGGCGGGACGCAGATACGCAGTATTTT. Its translation is CAISERRDADTQYF. The chain recombines TRBV10-3 with TRBJ2-3, with TRBD2 as a possible D gene (6 bases). Germline V gene data show CDR1 as ENHRY and CDR2 as SYGVKD. Trimming removed 3 bases at V and 4 bases at J, with 11 bases between. The CDR3 length is 14 residues.

This chain connects TRBV5-1 to TRBJ2-5; 7 bases agree with TRBD2. The V gene's germline CDR1 is SGHRS and CDR2 YFSETQ. This CDR3 is built from 13 residues. The trim removed 5 bases at V and 5 bases at J, leaving 6 bases unmatched. This chain's CDR3 is CASRRAGVETQYF. CDR3 coding DNA: TGCGCCAGCAGACGGGCGGGGGTGGAGACCCAGTACTTC. The full variable domain, rest sourced from reference TRBV5-1 and TRBJ2-5, is KAGVTQTPRYLIKTRGQQVTLSCSPISGHRSVSWYQQTPGQGLQFLFEYFSETQRNKGNFPGRFSGRQFSNSRSEMNVSTLELGDSALYLCASRRAGVETQYFGPGTRLLVL.